The clone carrying this T cell receptor (beta chain) was found many times. No antigen is known for it. The CDR3 consists of 13 residues. Trimming took 4 bases from V and 5 from J, leaving 9 bases between them. Per germline, CDR1 MNHNS and CDR2 SASEGT. TCRdb called the multiplex PCR reads again in MiXCR, with one record for every CDR3 protein. The sample contains some 53,000 distinct CDR3 sequences, 42% of which appear only once. The data originate from a study of breast tumors, draining lymph nodes, adjacent tissues. Study-level results: Compared with basal-like, luminal-like tumors shared significantly more repertoire with nontumor tissue.

Sequencing used breast tumor tissue. The chain couples TRBV6-1 to TRBJ2-1; D uncertain. This TCR was sampled from a female donor with breast cancer. Some clones in this sample may be carry-over from other donors' samples. The CDR3 nucleotides are TGTGCCAGCAGTGTAAAGGGCGACAATGAGCAGTTCTTC. It codes for CASSVKGDNEQFF.